The 9 T cell receptor beta chains given below trace back to one sample, sequenced in a study of pediatric ulcerative colitis. Libraries were prepared by immunoSEQ multiplex PCR; TCRdb keeps only in-frame clonotypes and omits some of them. The table records some 57,000 clones, over 80% of them present only once. Sample: blood. Every receptor here comes from a boy between 10 and 17 years old who was a control in a study of pediatric ulcerative colitis.

The chain employs TRBV7-8 and TRBJ2-2, with 10 bases aligning to TRBD1. The V and J ends lost 3 bases and 10 bases, in that order; junction bases with no gene match: 8. CDR1 SGHVS and CDR2 FQNEAQ come from the germline V gene. The CDR3 extends over 15 amino acids. DNA for the CDR3: TGTGCCAGCAGCTTGACAGGGGGCTCGGTTGAGGAGCTGTTTTTT. This encodes CASSLTGGSVEELFF.

This chain uses TRBV5-1 with TRBJ1-3, with D possibly TRBD1 on 5 matching bases. Germline V lookup: CDR1 SGHRS, CDR2 YFSETQ. Trimming removed 2 bases from V and 0 bases from J, with 15 bases in between. The CDR3 covers 17 residues. Here the CDR3 reads CASSLDTGQVSGNTIYF. CDR3 nucleotides: TGCGCCAGCAGCTTAGATACAGGACAAGTCTCTGGAAACACCATATATTTT.

There are a few counts of this clone. The rearrangement joins TRBV19 to TRBJ1-5, with 12 bases matching TRBD1. The ends lost 6 bases at V and 2 bases at J; junction bases unmatched: 11. CDR1 is LNHDA, CDR2 SQIVND, per germline (reference sequence). This CDR3 spans 18 amino acids. CDR3 nucleotide sequence: TGTGCCAGTAGCTCGGGACAGGGGGCTGAGACTGGCAATCAGCCCCAGCATTTT. Protein sequence: CASSSGQGAETGNQPQHF.

This clone was detected only once. This sequence joins TRBV6-5 and TRBJ1-1; maybe TRBD1 (5 bases). The ends were cut back, 8 bases at V and 5 bases at J, with 18 bases in the middle. CDR1 and CDR2 (germline): MNHEY, SVGAGI. The CDR3 sequence is 14 residues long. CDR3 protein: CASYPPRGRTEAFF. Here the CDR3 DNA reads TGTGCCAGCTACCCTCCCCGGGGCCGGACTGAAGCTTTCTTT.

The chain employs TRBV19 and TRBJ2-2, with D unclear. The CDR3 is 14 residues long. Deletions cut 4 bases from V and 1 base from J, with 7 bases between. CDR1 LNHDA and CDR2 SQIVND come from the germline V gene (reference sequence). The CDR3 DNA follows: TGTGCCAGTAGTAGCAGGCGGAACACCGGGGAGCTGTTTTTT. Protein: CASSSRRNTGELFF.

This rearrangement joins TRBV5-4 to TRBJ2-5; the D is unclear. V was clipped by 4 bases and J by 3 bases, with 19 bases between them. CDR3 length: 16 amino acids. CDR1 SGHNT and CDR2 YYREEE come from the germline V gene (reference sequence). The CDR3 reads CASSPGKRSEEETQYF. CDR3 DNA: TGTGCCAGCAGCCCTGGGAAAAGGTCTGAGGAAGAGACCCAGTACTTC.

V and J are TRBV15 and TRBJ2-3; 7 positions match TRBD2. The V and J ends lost 4 bases and 2 bases, in that order; junction bases with no gene match: 6. The CDR3 length is 15 residues. CDR1 and CDR2 (germline): LNHNV, YYDKDF (reference sequence). This CDR3 is CATSMQRGSTDTQYF. In nucleotides, the CDR3 is TGTGCCACCAGCATGCAGCGGGGCTCCACAGATACGCAGTATTTT. The variable domain in full, completed from reference TRBV15 and TRBJ2-3, reads DAMVIQNPRYQVTQFGKPVTLSCSQTLNHNVMYWYQQKSSQAPKLLFHYYDKDFNNEADTPDNFQSRRPNTSFCFLDIRSPGLGDTAMYLCATSMQRGSTDTQYFGPGTRLTVL.

Only one count was recorded for this clone. The rearrangement joins TRBV2 to TRBJ2-1; tentatively, D is TRBD2 (6 bases). The CDR3 sequence is 13 residues long. The germline V gene has CDR1 SNHLY and CDR2 FYNNEI. V lost 1 base and J 5 bases, leaving 6 bases between the germline ends. The chain's CDR3 is CASSEGRDNEQFF. CDR3 nucleotide sequence: TGTGCCAGCAGTGAAGGGAGGGACAATGAGCAGTTCTTC.

The rearrangement uses TRBV6-4 and TRBJ2-1; 8 nucleotides agree with TRBD1. Germline V gene sequence: CDR1 MRHNA, CDR2 SNTAGT. J was trimmed by 2 bases and V by 2 bases; bases with no gene match: 2. The CDR3 is 15 amino acids. The DNA of the CDR3 is TGTGCCAGCAGTGACCCGGGACAGGCCTACAATGAGCAGTTCTTC. It yields the protein CASSDPGQAYNEQFF.